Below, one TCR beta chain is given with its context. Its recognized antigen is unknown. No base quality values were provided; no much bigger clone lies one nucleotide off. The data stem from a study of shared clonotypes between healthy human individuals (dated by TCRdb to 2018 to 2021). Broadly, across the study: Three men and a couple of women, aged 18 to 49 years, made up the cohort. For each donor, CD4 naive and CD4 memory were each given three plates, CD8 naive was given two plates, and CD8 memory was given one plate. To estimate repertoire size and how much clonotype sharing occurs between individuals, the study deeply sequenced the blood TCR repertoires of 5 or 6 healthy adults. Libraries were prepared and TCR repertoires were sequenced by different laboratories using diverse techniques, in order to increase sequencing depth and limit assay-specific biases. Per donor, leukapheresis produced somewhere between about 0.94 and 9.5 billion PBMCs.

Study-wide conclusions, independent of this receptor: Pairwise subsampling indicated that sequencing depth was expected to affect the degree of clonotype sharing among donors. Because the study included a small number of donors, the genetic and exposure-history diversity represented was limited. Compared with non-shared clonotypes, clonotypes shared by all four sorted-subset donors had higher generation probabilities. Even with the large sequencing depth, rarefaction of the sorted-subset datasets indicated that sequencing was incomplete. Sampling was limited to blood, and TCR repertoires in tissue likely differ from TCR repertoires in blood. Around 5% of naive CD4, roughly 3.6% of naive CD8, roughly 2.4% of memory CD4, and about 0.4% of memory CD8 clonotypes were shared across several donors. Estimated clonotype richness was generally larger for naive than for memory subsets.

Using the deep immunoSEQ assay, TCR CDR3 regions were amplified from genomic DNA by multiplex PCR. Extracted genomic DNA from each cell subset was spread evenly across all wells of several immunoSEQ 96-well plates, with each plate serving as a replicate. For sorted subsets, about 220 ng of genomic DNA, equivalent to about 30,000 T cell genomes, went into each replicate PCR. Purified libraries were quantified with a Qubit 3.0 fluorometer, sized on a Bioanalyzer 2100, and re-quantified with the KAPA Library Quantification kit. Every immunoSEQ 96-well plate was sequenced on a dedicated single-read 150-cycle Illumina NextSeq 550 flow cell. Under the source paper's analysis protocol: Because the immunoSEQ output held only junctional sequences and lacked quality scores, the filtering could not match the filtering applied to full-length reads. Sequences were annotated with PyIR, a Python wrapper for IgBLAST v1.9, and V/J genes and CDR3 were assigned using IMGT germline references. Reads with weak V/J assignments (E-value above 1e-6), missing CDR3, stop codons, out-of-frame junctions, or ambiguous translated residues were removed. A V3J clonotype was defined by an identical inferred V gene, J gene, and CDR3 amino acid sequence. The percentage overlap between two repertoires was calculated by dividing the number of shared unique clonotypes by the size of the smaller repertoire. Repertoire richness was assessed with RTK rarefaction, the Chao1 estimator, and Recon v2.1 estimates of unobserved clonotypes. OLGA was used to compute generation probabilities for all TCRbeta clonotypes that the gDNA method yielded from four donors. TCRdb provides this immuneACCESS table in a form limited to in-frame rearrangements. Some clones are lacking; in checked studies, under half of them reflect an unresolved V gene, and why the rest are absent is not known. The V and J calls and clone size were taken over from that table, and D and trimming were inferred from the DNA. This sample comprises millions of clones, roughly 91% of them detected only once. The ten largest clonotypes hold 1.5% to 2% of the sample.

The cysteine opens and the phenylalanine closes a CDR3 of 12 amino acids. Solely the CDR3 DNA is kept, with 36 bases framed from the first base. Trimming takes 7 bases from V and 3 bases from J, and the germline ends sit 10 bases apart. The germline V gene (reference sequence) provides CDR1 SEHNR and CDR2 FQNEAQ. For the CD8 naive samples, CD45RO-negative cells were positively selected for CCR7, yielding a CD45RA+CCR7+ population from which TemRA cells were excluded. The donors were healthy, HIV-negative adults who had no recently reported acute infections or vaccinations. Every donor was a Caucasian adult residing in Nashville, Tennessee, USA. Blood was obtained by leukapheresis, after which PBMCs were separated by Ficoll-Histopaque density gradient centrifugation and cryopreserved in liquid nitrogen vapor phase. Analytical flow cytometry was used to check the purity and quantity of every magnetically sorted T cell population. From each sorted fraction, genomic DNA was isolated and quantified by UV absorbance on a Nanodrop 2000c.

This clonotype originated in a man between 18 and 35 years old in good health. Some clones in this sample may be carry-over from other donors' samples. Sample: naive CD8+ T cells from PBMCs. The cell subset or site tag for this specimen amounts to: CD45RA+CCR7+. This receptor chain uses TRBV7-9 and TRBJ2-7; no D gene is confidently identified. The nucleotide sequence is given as TGTGCCAGCACCCAGGATTTCTACGAGCAGTACTTC. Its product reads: CASTQDFYEQYF.